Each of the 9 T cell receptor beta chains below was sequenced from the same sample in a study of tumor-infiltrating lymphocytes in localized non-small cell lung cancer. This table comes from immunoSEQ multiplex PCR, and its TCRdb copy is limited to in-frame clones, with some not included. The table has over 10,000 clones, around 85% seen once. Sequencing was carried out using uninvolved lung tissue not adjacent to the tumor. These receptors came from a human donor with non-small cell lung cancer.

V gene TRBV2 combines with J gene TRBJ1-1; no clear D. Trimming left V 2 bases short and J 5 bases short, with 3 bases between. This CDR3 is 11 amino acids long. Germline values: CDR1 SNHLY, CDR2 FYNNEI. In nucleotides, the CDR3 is TGTGCCAGCAGTGAATTAACTGAAGCTTTCTTT. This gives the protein CASSELTEAFF.

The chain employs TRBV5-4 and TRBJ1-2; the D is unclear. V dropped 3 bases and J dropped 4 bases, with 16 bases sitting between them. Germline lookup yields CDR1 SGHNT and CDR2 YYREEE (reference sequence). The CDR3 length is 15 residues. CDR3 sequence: CASSSPTDQGYGYTF. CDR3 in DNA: TGTGCCAGCAGCTCCCCGACGGACCAAGGCTATGGCTACACCTTC.

CDR3 coding DNA: TGTGCCAGCAACCCCGGGCAGGCCACTGAAGCTTTCTTT. Its protein is CASNPGQATEAFF. The V gene is TRBV6-5, the J gene TRBJ1-1; D unclear. Germline CDR1 MNHEY, CDR2 SVGAGI. V lost 7 bases and J lost 4, with 13 bases in between. This CDR3 is built from 13 residues.

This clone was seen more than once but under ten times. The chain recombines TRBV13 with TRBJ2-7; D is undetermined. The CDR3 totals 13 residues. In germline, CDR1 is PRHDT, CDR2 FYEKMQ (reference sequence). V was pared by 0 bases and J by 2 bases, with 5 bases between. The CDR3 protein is CASSLGTAYEQYF. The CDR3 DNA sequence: TGTGCCAGCAGCTTAGGGACCGCCTACGAGCAGTACTTC.

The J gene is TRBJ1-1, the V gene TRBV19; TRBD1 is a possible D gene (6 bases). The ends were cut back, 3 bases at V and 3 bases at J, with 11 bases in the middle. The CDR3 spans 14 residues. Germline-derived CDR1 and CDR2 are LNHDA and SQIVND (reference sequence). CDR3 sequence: CASSIARGHTEAFF. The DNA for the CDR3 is TGTGCCAGTAGTATCGCCAGGGGACACACTGAAGCTTTCTTT.

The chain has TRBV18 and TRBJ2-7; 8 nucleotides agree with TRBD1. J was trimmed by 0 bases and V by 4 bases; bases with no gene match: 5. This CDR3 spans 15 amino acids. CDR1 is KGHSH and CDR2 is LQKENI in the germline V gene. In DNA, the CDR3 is TGTGCCAGCTCACTTGGGACAGGAATCTCCTACGAGCAGTACTTC. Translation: CASSLGTGISYEQYF. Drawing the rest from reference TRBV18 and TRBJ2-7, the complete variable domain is NAGVMQNPRHLVRRRGQEARLRCSPMKGHSHVYWYRQLPEEGLKFMVYLQKENIIDESGMPKERFSAEFPKEGPSILRIQQVVRGDSAAYFCASSLGTGISYEQYFGPGTRLTVT.

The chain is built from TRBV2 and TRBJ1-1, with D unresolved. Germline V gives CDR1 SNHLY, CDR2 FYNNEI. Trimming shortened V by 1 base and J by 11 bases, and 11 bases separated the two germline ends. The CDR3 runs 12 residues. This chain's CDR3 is CASSEDQTRAFF. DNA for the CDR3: TGTGCCAGCAGTGAAGACCAAACTCGGGCTTTCTTT.

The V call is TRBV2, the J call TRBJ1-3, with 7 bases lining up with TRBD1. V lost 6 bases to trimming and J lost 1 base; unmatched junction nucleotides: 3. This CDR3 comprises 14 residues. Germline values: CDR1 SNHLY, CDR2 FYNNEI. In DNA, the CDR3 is TGTGCCAGCAGGAGGGGGCCATCTGGAAACACCATATATTTT. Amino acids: CASRRGPSGNTIYF.

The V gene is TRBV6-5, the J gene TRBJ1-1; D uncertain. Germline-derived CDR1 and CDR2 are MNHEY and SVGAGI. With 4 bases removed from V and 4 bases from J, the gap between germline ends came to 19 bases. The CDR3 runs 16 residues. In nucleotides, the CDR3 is TGTGCCAGCAGTTCCGTGATCGGAATCAAGGGCACTGAAGCTTTCTTT. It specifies CASSSVIGIKGTEAFF.